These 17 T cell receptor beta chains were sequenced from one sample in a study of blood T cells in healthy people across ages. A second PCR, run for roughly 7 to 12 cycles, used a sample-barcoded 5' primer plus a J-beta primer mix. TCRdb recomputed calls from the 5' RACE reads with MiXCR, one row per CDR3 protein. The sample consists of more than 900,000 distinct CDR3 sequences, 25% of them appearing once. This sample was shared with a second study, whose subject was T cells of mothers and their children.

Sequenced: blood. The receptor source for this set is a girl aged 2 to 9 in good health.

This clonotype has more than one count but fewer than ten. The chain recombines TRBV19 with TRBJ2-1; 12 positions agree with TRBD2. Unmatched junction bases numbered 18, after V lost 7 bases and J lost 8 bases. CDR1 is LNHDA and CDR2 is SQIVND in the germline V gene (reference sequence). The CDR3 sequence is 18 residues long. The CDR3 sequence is CASTRQTSGGIVPDEQFF. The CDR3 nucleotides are TGTGCCAGTACTCGCCAGACTAGCGGGGGAATAGTCCCTGATGAGCAGTTCTTC.

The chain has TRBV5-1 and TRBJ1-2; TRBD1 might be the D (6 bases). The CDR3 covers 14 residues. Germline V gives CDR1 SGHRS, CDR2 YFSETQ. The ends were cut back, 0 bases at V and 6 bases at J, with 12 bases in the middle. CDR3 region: CASSLVTGGDGYTF. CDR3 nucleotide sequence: TGCGCCAGCAGCTTGGTCACTGGGGGCGATGGCTACACCTTC. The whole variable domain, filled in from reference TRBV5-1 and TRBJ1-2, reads KAGVTQTPRYLIKTRGQQVTLSCSPISGHRSVSWYQQTPGQGLQFLFEYFSETQRNKGNFPGRFSGRQFSNSRSEMNVSTLELGDSALYLCASSLVTGGDGYTFGSGTRLTVV.

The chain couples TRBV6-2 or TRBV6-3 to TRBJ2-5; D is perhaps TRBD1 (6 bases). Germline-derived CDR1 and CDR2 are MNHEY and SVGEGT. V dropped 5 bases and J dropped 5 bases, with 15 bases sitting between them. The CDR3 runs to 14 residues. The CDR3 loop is CASSEDSLEETQYF. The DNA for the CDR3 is TGTGCCAGCAGTGAGGACAGTTTGGAGGAGACCCAGTACTTC.

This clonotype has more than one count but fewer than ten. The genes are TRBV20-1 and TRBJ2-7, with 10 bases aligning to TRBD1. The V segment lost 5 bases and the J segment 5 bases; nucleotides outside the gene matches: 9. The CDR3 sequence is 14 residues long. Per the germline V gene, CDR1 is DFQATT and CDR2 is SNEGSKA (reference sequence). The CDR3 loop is CSAGGVGQGDEQYF. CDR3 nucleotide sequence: TGCAGTGCTGGAGGTGTAGGACAGGGGGACGAGCAGTACTTC.

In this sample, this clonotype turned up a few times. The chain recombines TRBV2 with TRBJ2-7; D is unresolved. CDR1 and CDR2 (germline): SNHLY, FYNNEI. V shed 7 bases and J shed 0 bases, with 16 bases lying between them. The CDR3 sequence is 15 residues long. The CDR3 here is CASIVEGPSSYEQYF. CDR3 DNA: TGTGCCAGCATTGTCGAAGGACCAAGCTCCTACGAGCAGTACTTC.

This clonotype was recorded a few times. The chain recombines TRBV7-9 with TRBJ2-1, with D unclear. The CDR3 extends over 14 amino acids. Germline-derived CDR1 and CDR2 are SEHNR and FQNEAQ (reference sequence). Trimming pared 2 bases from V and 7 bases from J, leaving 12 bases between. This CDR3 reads CASSLPRTPNEQFF. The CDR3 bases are TGTGCCAGCAGCTTACCCCGGACCCCAAATGAGCAGTTCTTC.

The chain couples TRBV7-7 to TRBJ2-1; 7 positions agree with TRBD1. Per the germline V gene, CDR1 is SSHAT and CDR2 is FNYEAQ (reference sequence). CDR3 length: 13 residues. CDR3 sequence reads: CAVQGLGVHEQFF. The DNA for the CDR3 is TGTGCTGTACAGGGGCTGGGTGTCCATGAGCAGTTCTTC.

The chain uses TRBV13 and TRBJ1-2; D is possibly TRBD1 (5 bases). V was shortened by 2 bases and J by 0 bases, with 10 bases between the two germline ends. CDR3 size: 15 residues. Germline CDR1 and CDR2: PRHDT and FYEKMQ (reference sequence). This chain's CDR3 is CASSLRDGANYGYTF. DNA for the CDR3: TGTGCCAGCAGCTTACGGGACGGAGCTAACTATGGCTACACCTTC.

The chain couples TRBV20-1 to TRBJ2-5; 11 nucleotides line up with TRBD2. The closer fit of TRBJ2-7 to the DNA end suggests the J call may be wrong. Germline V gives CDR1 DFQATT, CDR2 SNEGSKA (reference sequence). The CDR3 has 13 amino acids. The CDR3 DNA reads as TGCAGTGCTGCGCTAGCGGGGGGCTACGAGCAGTACTTC. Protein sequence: CSAALAGGYEQYF.

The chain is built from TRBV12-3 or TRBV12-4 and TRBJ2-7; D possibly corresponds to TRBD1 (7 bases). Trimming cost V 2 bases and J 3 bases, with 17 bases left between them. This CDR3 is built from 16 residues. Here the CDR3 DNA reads TGTGCCAGCAGTTTACTTACCAGGGGGGCTGGCTACGAGCAGTACTTC. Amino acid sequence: CASSLLTRGAGYEQYF.

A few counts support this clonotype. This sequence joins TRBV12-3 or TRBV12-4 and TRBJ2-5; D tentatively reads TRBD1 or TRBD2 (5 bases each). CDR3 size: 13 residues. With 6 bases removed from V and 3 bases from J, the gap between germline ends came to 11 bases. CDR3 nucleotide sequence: TGTGCCAGCAGCCACGGGACGGAAGAGACCCAGTACTTC. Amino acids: CASSHGTEETQYF.

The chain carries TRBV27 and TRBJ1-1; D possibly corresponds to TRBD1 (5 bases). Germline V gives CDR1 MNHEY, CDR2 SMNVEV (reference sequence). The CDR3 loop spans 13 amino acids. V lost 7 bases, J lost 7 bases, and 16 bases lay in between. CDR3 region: CASTHAGGDEAFF. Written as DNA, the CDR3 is TGTGCCAGCACCCACGCCGGAGGGGATGAAGCTTTCTTT.

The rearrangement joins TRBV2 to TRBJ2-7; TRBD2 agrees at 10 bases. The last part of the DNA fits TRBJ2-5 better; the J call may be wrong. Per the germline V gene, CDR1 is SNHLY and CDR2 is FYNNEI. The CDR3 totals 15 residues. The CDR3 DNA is TGTGCCAGGAGGGCTAGCGGGGGCCCGCCGGAGACCCAGTACTTC. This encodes CARRASGGPPETQYF.

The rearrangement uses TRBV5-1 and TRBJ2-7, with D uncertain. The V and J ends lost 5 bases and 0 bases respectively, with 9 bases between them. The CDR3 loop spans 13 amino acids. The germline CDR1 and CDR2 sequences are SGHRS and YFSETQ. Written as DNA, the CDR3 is TGCGCCAGCAGGAAATCGAGCTCCTACGAGCAGTACTTC. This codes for CASRKSSSYEQYF.

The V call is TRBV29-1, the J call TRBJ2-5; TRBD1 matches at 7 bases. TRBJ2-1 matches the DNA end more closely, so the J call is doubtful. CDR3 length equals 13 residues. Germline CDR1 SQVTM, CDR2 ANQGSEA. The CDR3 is CSVGTVQDNEQFF. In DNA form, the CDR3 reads TGCAGCGTCGGGACAGTTCAGGACAATGAGCAGTTCTTC.

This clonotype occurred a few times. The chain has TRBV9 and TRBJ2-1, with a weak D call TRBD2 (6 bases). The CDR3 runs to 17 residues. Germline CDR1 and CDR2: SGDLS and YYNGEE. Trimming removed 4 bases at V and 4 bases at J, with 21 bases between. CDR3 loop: CASSPMGLAKDYNEQFF. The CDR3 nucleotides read TGTGCCAGCAGCCCGATGGGACTCGCGAAGGATTACAATGAGCAGTTCTTC.

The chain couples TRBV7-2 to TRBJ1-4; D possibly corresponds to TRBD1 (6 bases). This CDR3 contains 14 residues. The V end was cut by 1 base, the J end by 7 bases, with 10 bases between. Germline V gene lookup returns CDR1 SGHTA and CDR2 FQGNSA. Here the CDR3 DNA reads TGTGCCAGCAGCTTAGAACCAGGGGTTGAAAAACTGTTTTTT. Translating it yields CASSLEPGVEKLFF. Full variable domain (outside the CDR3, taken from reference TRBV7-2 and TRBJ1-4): GAGVSQSPSNKVTEKGKDVELRCDPISGHTALYWYRQSLGQGLEFLIYFQGNSAPDKSGLPSDRFSAERTGGSVSTLTIQRTQQEDSAVYLCASSLEPGVEKLFFGSGTQLSVL.